This T cell receptor beta chain was obtained from a study of T-cell memory formation after mild COVID-19. In TCRdb, the 5' RACE reads were re-called with MiXCR into one record per CDR3 protein. The sample carries approximately 60,000 distinct CDR3 sequences, over 7.5% recorded once. Germline lookup yields CDR1 SGHRS and CDR2 YFSETQ. The ends lost 4 bases at V and 2 bases at J; junction bases unmatched: 7. This CDR3 comprises 17 residues. Only a few counts were recorded for this clonotype. The sample was PBMCs or a T cell subset sorted from them (not recorded which). The receptor comes from a man in his late teens or twenties who had mild COVID-19 (a few samples of this study predate the infection). Cell type and time point are not known. V gene TRBV5-1 combines with J gene TRBJ2-4, with 12 bases identical to TRBD2. DNA of the CDR3: TGCGCCAGCAGCCGCGACCTAGCGGGGGGGACCAAAAACATTCAGTACTTC. Its translation is CASSRDLAGGTKNIQYF.